This TCR beta chain was captured by sequencing in a study of control samples from healthy donors and cancer patients. The V end was cut by 0 bases, the J end by 5 bases, with 10 bases between. Looked up from germline, CDR1 is MNHEY and CDR2 is SVGAGI. This CDR3 is 14 amino acids long. Method: immunoSEQ multiplex PCR; TCRdb's copy keeps in-frame clones and lacks some. Of approximately 220,000 clones detected, just under 95% appear once; the ten largest clones hold approximately 1.5%. The sequencing input was blood. The sequence was obtained from a man aged 45-65 years in good health. V and J are TRBV6-5 and TRBJ2-5; D not certain. The CDR3 sequence: CASSYSARRETQYF. DNA for the CDR3: TGTGCCAGCAGTTACTCGGCTAGAAGGGAGACCCAGTACTTC.